The subject of this entry is one T cell receptor beta chain. The length of the CDR3 is 15 residues. Germline lookup yields CDR1 SGHDN and CDR2 FVKESK. The V gene lost 4 bases and the J gene lost 4 bases, with 14 bases spanning the gap. Assay: immunoSEQ multiplex PCR; the TCRdb copy retains only in-frame clones and omits some. The sample includes some 14,000 clones, less than 90% seen only once; the top ten take roughly 15%. The sample originates from a study of blood T cell repertoires in COVID-19. The sequencing sample was made of peripheral blood. The chain has TRBV14 and TRBJ2-1; D is possibly TRBD1 (6 bases). The TCR originated in a human donor in a cohort sampled during active COVID-19. The CDR3 DNA is TGTGCCAGCAGCCCCACCCGGACAGCTTACAATGAGCAGTTCTTC. Amino acids: CASSPTRTAYNEQFF.